This TCR beta chain was identified in a study of response to subunit inactivated influenza vaccine. In TCRdb, the RT-PCR reads were re-called with MiXCR into one record per CDR3 protein. The table records around 250,000 distinct CDR3 sequences, 10% to 15% of them present only once. Turning to this clonotype: Antigen specificity is unknown.

The V and J ends lost 3 bases and 0 bases respectively, with 12 bases between them. Germline lookup yields CDR1 SGHTA and CDR2 FQGNSA. The length of the CDR3 is 16 residues. Study outcomes and limitations: It was suggested by the authors that few new T cells are recruited by each seasonal influenza vaccination.

The TCR originated in a man over 45 who received an inactivated influenza vaccine. The sequencing here drew on non-naive T cells sorted from PBMCs, taken 14 to 15 days before vaccination. The genes are TRBV7-2 and TRBJ1-5; D gene uncertain. The CDR3 region has the DNA TGTGCCAGCAGCTTGGGGTCAATTAATAGCAATCAGCCCCAGCATTTT. This encodes CASSLGSINSNQPQHF.